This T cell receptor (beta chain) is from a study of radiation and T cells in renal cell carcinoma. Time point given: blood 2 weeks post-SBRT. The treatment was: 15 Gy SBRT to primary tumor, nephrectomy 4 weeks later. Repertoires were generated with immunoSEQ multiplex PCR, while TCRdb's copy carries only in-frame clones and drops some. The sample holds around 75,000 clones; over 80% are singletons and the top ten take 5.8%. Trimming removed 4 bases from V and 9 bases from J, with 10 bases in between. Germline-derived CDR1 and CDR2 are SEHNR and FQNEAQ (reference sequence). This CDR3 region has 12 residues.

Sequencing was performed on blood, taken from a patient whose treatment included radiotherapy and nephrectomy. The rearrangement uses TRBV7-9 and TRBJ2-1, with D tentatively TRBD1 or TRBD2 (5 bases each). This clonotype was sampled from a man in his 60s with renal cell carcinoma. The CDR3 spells CASSYPGGEQFF. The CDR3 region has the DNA TGTGCCAGCAGCTACCCTGGGGGTGAGCAGTTCTTC.